The T cell receptor (beta chain) under discussion was sequenced for a study of T cells after yellow fever vaccination. General study findings and limits: Though it reached lower strength, the secondary response hit its peak faster, day 5 versus 15.

TCRdb independently ran MiXCR on the 5' RACE reads; one entry per CDR3 protein. The sample has 200,000 to 300,000 distinct CDR3 sequences, about an eighth seen once; the top ten hold roughly 0.5%. As for this clonotype: The target antigen is unknown. One end of the junction is discordant with germline, which a read error may explain.

The TCR comes from a man aged 25-45 years who received the YFV17D yellow fever vaccine. The input for sequencing was CD4+ T cells sorted from PBMCs, taken 45 days after the yellow fever booster vaccination.

In DNA, the CDR3 is TGCAGTGCTAGGAGGCCCCAACAAGAGACCCATTACTTC. It translates to CSARRPQQETHYF. This chain connects TRBV20-1 to TRBJ2-5; unclear D gene. Germline V CDR1 and CDR2: DFQATT, SNEGSKA (reference sequence). The CDR3 is 13 residues long.